This T cell receptor (beta chain) was recovered during a study of shared clonotypes between healthy human individuals. Whole-study findings and limits: Specimens sampled were limited to blood, with tissue repertoires likely differing. Across subsets, estimated richness was generally greater for naive than for memory populations.

Germline loops: CDR1 SNHLY, CDR2 FYNNEI. The CDR3 totals 13 residues. V was trimmed by 8 bases and J by 8 bases, leaving 16 bases between them. Details on this clone: Its antigen is unknown.

Recent acute infections and vaccinations were absent in the healthy HIV-negative adult donors. Profiled with immunoSEQ multiplex PCR; TCRdb holds only in-frame clones, not every one. The table shows some 1.5 million clones, with nearly 99% occurring only once. The sample was naive CD4+ T cells sorted from blood. Sample subset: CD45RA+ positively selected. This receptor was identified in a man aged 25 to 40 in good health. The chain has TRBV2 and TRBJ2-1; D might be TRBD2 (6 bases). The CDR3: CASRNGGRDEQFF. The CDR3 DNA reads TGTGCCAGCCGGAACGGAGGGCGGGATGAGCAGTTCTTC.